The rows below give T cell receptor beta chains drawn from one sample of a study of Ad26.COV2.S vaccination and SARS-CoV-2 variants. Using immunoSEQ multiplex PCR, the repertoire was profiled, and TCRdb retains in-frame clones only, with some absent. Of approximately 480,000 clones listed, 70% to 90% are singletons. The specimen was peripheral blood, collected in a trial of Ad26.COV2.S vaccine versus placebo. Every receptor here comes from a person between 18 and 65 years old who received the Ad26.COV2.S COVID-19 vaccine or a placebo. Each CDR3 is given with its conserved first and last residue. The D gene is left open where the match is weak. The size field is filled for only some rows; it gives once, few, many or a size class.

clone_size d_call j_call v_call cdr3_nt cdr3_aa
NA TRBD1 TRBJ1-3 TRBV13 TGTGCCAGCAGCGGTAGCGGGACAGGCGGAAACACCATATATTTT CASSGSGTGGNTIYF
NA NA TRBJ1-4 TRBV2 TGTGCCAGCACAGGGAGGACGGGGGAAAAACTGTTTTTT CASTGRTGEKLFF
NA TRBD1 TRBJ1-2 TRBV12-3/TRBV12-4 TGTGCCAGTAAGGGGGCCTATGGCTACACCTTC CASKGAYGYTF
NA NA TRBJ2-5 TRBV7-2 TGTGCCAGCAGCCCCCGTAGTGCCCAAGAGACCCAGTACTTC CASSPRSAQETQYF
NA NA TRBJ1-5 TRBV19 TGTGCCAGTAGTGCCGGACAGCGGCTACGGCATTTT CASSAGQRLRHF
few TRBD2 TRBJ2-7 TRBV23-1 TGCGCCAGCAGTCAGGAAAGGGTCGCGGATACTAGCGGGTACTTC CASSQERVADTSGYF
NA TRBD2 TRBJ2-3 TRBV9 TGTGCCAGCAGTACCGCGCTAGCGGGAGGTAGCACAGATACGCAGTATTTT CASSTALAGGSTDTQYF
NA NA TRBJ2-3 TRBV6-2/TRBV6-3 TGTGCCAGCAGTCGTTTGACGGCGACAGATACGCAGTATTTT CASSRLTATDTQYF
NA NA TRBJ1-3 TRBV30 TGTGCCTGGAGTGTACGGTCACCCTTCAGGGTTCCCAACCCTGGAAACACCATATATTTT CAWSVRSPFRVPNPGNTIYF
NA TRBD2 TRBJ2-5 TRBV28 TGTGCCAGCAGCTTGGGGTGGGCGGGAGTAAAAGAGACCCAGTACTTC CASSLGWAGVKETQYF
NA NA TRBJ2-1 TRBV30 TGTGCCTGGAGTGTACGACCCGACCCCTTGCAGTTCTTC CAWSVRPDPLQFF
NA TRBD2 TRBJ2-1 TRBV5-1 TGCGCCAGCAGCTTGGTACTAGCGGCTTACAATGAGCAGTTCTTC CASSLVLAAYNEQFF
NA NA TRBJ2-1 TRBV12-3/TRBV12-4 TGTGCCAGCAGTTTCGTAGACGAGCAGTTCTTC CASSFVDEQFF
NA NA TRBJ2-1 TRBV6-5 TGTGCCAGCAGTTACAGCCAGGGCGGCGAGCTGGATGAGCAGTTCTTC CASSYSQGGELDEQFF
NA NA TRBJ2-1 TRBV5-4 TGTGCCAGCAGCTTGGTTTCCGCCTACAATGAGCAGTTCTTC CASSLVSAYNEQFF
NA NA TRBJ2-5 TRBV5-1 TGCGCCAGCAGGACCCGGACAGCAGATCAAGAGACCCAGTACTTC CASRTRTADQETQYF
NA TRBD2 TRBJ2-7 TRBV7-2 TGTGCCAGCAGCTTTCTAGCGGTAGACTACGAGCAGTACTTC CASSFLAVDYEQYF
NA NA TRBJ2-1 TRBV6-5 TGTGCCAGCAGTCCGAACGACCTTGGTGAGCAGTTCTTC CASSPNDLGEQFF
NA TRBD2 TRBJ2-1 TRBV3-1/TRBV3-2 TGTGCCAGCACCGTAGCGGGAGGGGGTGAGCAGTTCTTC CASTVAGGGEQFF